This is a list of T cell receptor beta chains from one sample in a study of T cell responses to AZD1222 COVID-19 vaccine. The method was immunoSEQ multiplex PCR; TCRdb's version includes in-frame clones alone and lacks a portion of them. The data hold approximately 120,000 clones, with 75% to 90% observed a single time. Sequencing used peripheral blood, obtained 28 days after the second AZD1222 dose. Every receptor here comes from an adult who received the AZD1222 COVID-19 vaccine. Each CDR3 is given with its conserved first and last residue. D genes are given only for firm matches. Size values are once, few and many counts, or a class for expanded clones, and some rows have none.

D,size,J,V,DNA,CDR3
NA,NA,TRBJ1-1,TRBV7-9,TGTGCCAGCAGCTTAGCGAATGGTAGGTTAGGAGCTTTCTTT,CASSLANGRLGAFF
NA,NA,TRBJ2-7,TRBV5-4,TGTGCCAGCAGCCTTCCGGGGCCCAAGGGAGAGCAGTACTTC,CASSLPGPKGEQYF
NA,NA,TRBJ1-6,TRBV7-2,TGTGCCAGCACCAACTTACTGGGACCGAATTATAATTCACCCCTCCACTTT,CASTNLLGPNYNSPLHF
TRBD1,NA,TRBJ1-5,TRBV2,TGTGCCAGCAGCCGAGAGGGACAGGGAATTCAGCCCCAGCATTTT,CASSREGQGIQPQHF
NA,NA,TRBJ2-6,TRBV2,TGTGCCAGCAATAGGGACTCTGGGGCCAACGTCCTGACTTTC,CASNRDSGANVLTF
TRBD1,NA,TRBJ2-7,TRBV7-9,TGTGCCAGCAGCTTGGGCACAGGGGCCTACGAGCAGTACTTC,CASSLGTGAYEQYF
NA,NA,TRBJ1-1,TRBV5-1,TGCGCCAGCAGCCTCACTTCGGACACGACTGAAGCTTTCTTT,CASSLTSDTTEAFF
NA,NA,TRBJ1-3,TRBV27,TGTGCCAGCAGTGCCCGCGGGGCTCTGGGCGCTATCGGAAACACCATATATTTT,CASSARGALGAIGNTIYF
NA,NA,TRBJ1-1,TRBV15,TGTGCCACCAGGGCTGGACTGCTCACTGAAGCTTTCTTT,CATRAGLLTEAFF
NA,NA,TRBJ1-3,TRBV30,TGTGCCTGGAGTCCGGCCCGGCCTGGAAACACCATATATTTT,CAWSPARPGNTIYF
NA,NA,TRBJ2-3,TRBV2,TGTGCCAGCAGTCCTCAGAGGAACACAGATACGCAGTATTTT,CASSPQRNTDTQYF
TRBD2,NA,TRBJ2-1,TRBV7-2,TGTGCCAGCAGCGTGACTAGCGGGGGAAATGAGCAGTTCTTC,CASSVTSGGNEQFF
NA,NA,TRBJ2-2,TRBV5-1,TGCGCCAGCAGCTTGATGGCAGGGAACGCCGGGGAGCTGTTTTTT,CASSLMAGNAGELFF
NA,once,TRBJ2-5,TRBV30,TGTGCCTGGGCGGGGACAGCCCAAGAGACCCAGTACTTC,CAWAGTAQETQYF
NA,NA,TRBJ2-7,TRBV7-2,TGTGCCAGCAGCTTGGGTCGGGGGAGCTACGAGCAGTACTTC,CASSLGRGSYEQYF
TRBD1,few,TRBJ1-1,TRBV5-1,TGCGCCACCGGCGTTGGGACAGGGGGGACTGAAGCTTTCTTT,CATGVGTGGTEAFF
NA,NA,TRBJ2-1,TRBV5-1,TGCGCCAGCAGCTTTACGAACAATGAGCAGTTCTTC,CASSFTNNEQFF
TRBD1,once,TRBJ1-5,TRBV7-2,TGTGCCAGCAGCCCAGGACAGGTTGGTCAGCCCCAGCATTTT,CASSPGQVGQPQHF
NA,NA,TRBJ2-5,TRBV5-4,TGTGCCAGCAGCCAACTCAGAGAGACCCAGTACTTC,CASSQLRETQYF
NA,NA,TRBJ2-2,TRBV27,TGTGCCAGCAGAGCGAGGGACAAATCGAACACCGGGGAGCTGTTTTTT,CASRARDKSNTGELFF
NA,NA,TRBJ1-6,TRBV12-3/TRBV12-4,TGTGCCAGCAGTACCGCGGGGGGATCACCCCTCCACTTT,CASSTAGGSPLHF
TRBD1,NA,TRBJ2-5,TRBV2,TGTGCCAGCAGTCCGTCCGGATGGGACAGGAGTCAAGAGACCCAGTACTTC,CASSPSGWDRSQETQYF
NA,NA,TRBJ1-2,TRBV7-3,TGTGCCAGCAGCTTCCGGGACGGTACACGGGGCTACACCTTC,CASSFRDGTRGYTF
NA,once,TRBJ2-3,TRBV23-1,TGCGCCAGCAGTCCAGGGGGGAGACATACGCAGTATTTT,CASSPGGRHTQYF
TRBD1,NA,TRBJ1-4,TRBV6-4,TGTGCCAGCAGACTTATCGACAGGGACTTAACTAATGAAAAACTGTTTTTT,CASRLIDRDLTNEKLFF
NA,NA,TRBJ1-5,TRBV21-1,TGTGCCACCGTTTGGCTCCCACAGCCCCAGCATTTT,CATVWLPQPQHF
NA,NA,TRBJ2-5,TRBV3-1/TRBV3-2,TGTGCCAGCAGCCAAGTGGCGATACAAGAGACCCAGTACTTC,CASSQVAIQETQYF
NA,NA,TRBJ2-3,TRBV15,TGTGCCACCAGCAGAGATAAGGCCGGGGATACGCAGTATTTT,CATSRDKAGDTQYF
TRBD1,NA,TRBJ1-4,TRBV15,TGTGCCACCAGCAGGAAGAGACAGGGACTGGAAAAACTGTTTTTT,CATSRKRQGLEKLFF
TRBD1,NA,TRBJ1-2,TRBV6-5,TGTGCCAGCGGGGACAGGAGTGTTGGCTACACCTTC,CASGDRSVGYTF
TRBD1,NA,TRBJ1-4,TRBV2,TGTGCCAGCTCCCGAGGGGGCAATGAAAAACTGTTTTTT,CASSRGGNEKLFF
TRBD1,NA,TRBJ2-5,TRBV18,TGTGCCAGCTCCCAAAGACAGGGAGACGGGGAGACCCAGTACTTC,CASSQRQGDGETQYF
NA,few,TRBJ2-1,TRBV6-6,TGTGCCAGCAGTTGGGGCTCCTACAATGAGCAGTTCTTC,CASSWGSYNEQFF
NA,NA,TRBJ1-6,TRBV5-8,TGTGCCAGCAGCTTGCGCGGGGGGGTTTTAGCGTTCGATTCACCCCTCCACTTT,CASSLRGGVLAFDSPLHF
NA,NA,TRBJ1-1,TRBV18,TGTGCCAGCTCACCGGGGGCTAACACTGAAGCTTTCTTT,CASSPGANTEAFF
NA,NA,TRBJ2-1,TRBV5-4,TGTGCCAGCAGCTTCGGGCCTAGCTCCTACAATGAGCAGTTCTTC,CASSFGPSSYNEQFF
TRBD2,NA,TRBJ2-5,TRBV15,TGTACCAGCGCGGGGGTCTTCCAAGAGACCCAGTACTTC,CTSAGVFQETQYF
NA,NA,TRBJ1-1,TRBV28,TGTGCCAGCAGTTTGACAGTTTTAATGAACACTGAAGCTTTCTTT,CASSLTVLMNTEAFF
NA,NA,TRBJ1-5,TRBV25-1,TGTGCCAGCAGTGAATCAAGTTCAGGGGAGAATCAGCCCCAGCATTTT,CASSESSSGENQPQHF
TRBD1,NA,TRBJ1-2,TRBV7-2,TGTGCCAGCAGCTTAGGCCCGGGACAGGATTATGGCTACACCTTC,CASSLGPGQDYGYTF
NA,once,TRBJ2-7,TRBV5-1,TGCGCCAGCAGCTTGAACGGGGGCGCCTACTACGAGCAGTACTTC,CASSLNGGAYYEQYF
NA,NA,TRBJ1-6,TRBV6-1,TGTGCCAGCAGTGAACCCCAGGGGATAATCAATAATTCACCCCTCCACTTT,CASSEPQGIINNSPLHF
NA,NA,TRBJ2-3,TRBV27,TGTGCCAGCAGTTTATGGGCGGGAACAGATACGCAGTATTTT,CASSLWAGTDTQYF
NA,NA,TRBJ1-3,TRBV4-1,TGCGCCAGCAGGGATCCGTGGAGTTCGGGAAACACCATATATTTT,CASRDPWSSGNTIYF
NA,NA,TRBJ2-7,TRBV6-1,TGTGCCAGCAGTGACCCAGGGGGGGGCTACGAGCAGTACTTC,CASSDPGGGYEQYF
NA,NA,TRBJ1-2,TRBV30,TGTGCCTGGAGGGGCCAGGGGCATCACGGCTACACCTTC,CAWRGQGHHGYTF
NA,NA,TRBJ1-2,TRBV7-3,TGTGCCAGCAGCTTAACGGGGGATTATGGCTACACCTTC,CASSLTGDYGYTF
NA,NA,TRBJ2-3,TRBV18,TGTGCCAGCTCTAAGGAGCAGGGCGCAGATACGCAGTATTTT,CASSKEQGADTQYF
TRBD1,NA,TRBJ2-7,TRBV6-5,TGTGCCAGCAACCGGGACAGGGTTTACGAGCAGTACTTC,CASNRDRVYEQYF